This T cell receptor (beta chain) was captured in a study of early T cells in non-severe SARS-CoV-2 infection. Study-wide results and limits: Anti-spike CD8 specificities were favored by VDJdb matching, whose results missed private and CD4 specificities.

TCRdb itself ran the 5' RACE reads through MiXCR, one entry per CDR3 protein. The repertoire holds more than 20,000 distinct CDR3 sequences, with around 5.8% as singletons. This clonotype was seen a handful of times. What it binds is not known. V shed 5 bases and J 6 bases; nucleotides not matched to a gene: 6. Germline V gene data show CDR1 as SGHAT and CDR2 as FQDESV (reference sequence). The CDR3 is made up of 15 amino acids. This chain connects TRBV11-1 to TRBJ2-2, with 10 bases lining up with TRBD1. The TCR originated in an adult who was a healthcare worker with PCR-confirmed SARS-CoV-2 infection or an uninfected control (not recorded which). The sequences come from whole blood, collected at baseline. As DNA, the CDR3 is TGTGCCAGCAGCCCGGACAGGGGGGATTCCGGGGAGCTGTTTTTT. This translates into CASSPDRGDSGELFF.